The 3 T cell receptor beta chains below all came from one sample that was sequenced in a study of graft-versus-host responses after intestinal transplantation. Clones were read by immunoSEQ multiplex PCR, and TCRdb kept only the in-frame ones, dropping some. The repertoire holds approximately 78,000 clones, with about nine tenths as singletons. These receptors' targets are unknown. Sequencing used unstimulated CD8+ T cells sorted from spleen or lymph node cells, obtained before transplant. These receptors came from a human donor who was the organ donor for an intestinal transplant.

The chain couples TRBV15 to TRBJ2-7; D ambiguous. CDR1 is LNHNV, CDR2 YYDKDF, per germline (reference sequence). Trimming stripped 5 bases from V and 2 bases from J, with 13 bases between. CDR3 length equals 14 residues. The DNA for the CDR3 is TGTGCCACCAGCCCCGACCCGGGTACCTACGAGCAGTACTTC. Residues: CATSPDPGTYEQYF.

CDR3 sequence: CASSTTDTGELFF. Here the CDR3 DNA reads TGTGCCAGCAGTACGACGGATACCGGGGAGCTGTTTTTT. The V gene is TRBV2, the J gene TRBJ2-2; D unresolved. CDR1 is SNHLY, CDR2 FYNNEI, per germline. The CDR3 runs to 13 residues. Trimming removed 5 bases from V and 5 bases from J, with 9 bases in between.

This clone was seen once. The V gene is TRBV27, the J gene TRBJ2-7, with 9 bases identical to TRBD1. The V gene end was trimmed by 5 bases and the J gene end by 3 bases; junction bases not matched to a gene: 11. The CDR3 covers 16 residues. CDR1 and CDR2 (germline): MNHEY, SMNVEV (reference sequence). The CDR3 DNA follows: TGTGCCAGCAGTATACTTCCGGGACAGGGACTCTACGAGCAGTACTTC. Protein: CASSILPGQGLYEQYF.